This TCR beta chain was profiled in a study of long-term antiretroviral therapy in people with HIV. The ends lost 4 bases at V and 9 bases at J; junction bases unmatched: 3. The germline V gene encodes CDR1 MNHEY and CDR2 SMNVEV (reference sequence). This CDR3 spans 14 amino acids. Run at survey level, the immunoSEQ assay was version v3.0. Assay used: immunoSEQ multiplex PCR; TCRdb lists only in-frame clones, some missing. The sample has some 10,000 clones; roughly 76% are singletons. Sequenced here: unsorted PBMCs, sampled at the start of antiretroviral therapy, before treatment. The sequence came from a man aged 30 to 45 with HIV. The chain combines TRBV27 with TRBJ2-1; 13 nucleotides align to TRBD2. CDR3 bases: TGTGCCAGCAGTTCAGGGACTAGCGGGATTGAGCAGTTCTTC. Protein product: CASSSGTSGIEQFF.